Listed here is a single T cell receptor (beta chain). Its antigen remains unidentified. From germline, CDR1 is MDHEN and CDR2 SYDVKM. V was pared by 2 bases and J by 2 bases, with 9 bases of the junction left unmatched. This CDR3 region has 17 residues. This entry belongs to a study of beta chain features in type 1 diabetes. Points from the study as a whole: Shortening of TCRB CDR3s, moderate but significant, appeared in all four CD4+ subsets of Type 1 diabetes patients.

Of the isolated RNA, all was reverse transcribed, and so the sequenced material was expressed TCRB transcripts. Naive, central memory and regulatory T cell samples came to a mean of around 3.3 million reads. Measured with immunoSEQ multiplex PCR; TCRdb has only the in-frame clones, and not every one. Of about 360,000 clones listed, around 13% were seen once; the top ten hold around 0.015%. The chain links TRBV28 to TRBJ1-2; 9 bases match TRBD1. The TCR comes from a man between 18 and 29 years old in good health. The material sequenced was naive CD4+ T cells from blood. The CDR3 is CASSLTGQGFSNYGYTF. CDR3 in DNA: TGTGCCAGCAGTTTAACGGGACAGGGATTCAGCAACTATGGCTACACCTTC.